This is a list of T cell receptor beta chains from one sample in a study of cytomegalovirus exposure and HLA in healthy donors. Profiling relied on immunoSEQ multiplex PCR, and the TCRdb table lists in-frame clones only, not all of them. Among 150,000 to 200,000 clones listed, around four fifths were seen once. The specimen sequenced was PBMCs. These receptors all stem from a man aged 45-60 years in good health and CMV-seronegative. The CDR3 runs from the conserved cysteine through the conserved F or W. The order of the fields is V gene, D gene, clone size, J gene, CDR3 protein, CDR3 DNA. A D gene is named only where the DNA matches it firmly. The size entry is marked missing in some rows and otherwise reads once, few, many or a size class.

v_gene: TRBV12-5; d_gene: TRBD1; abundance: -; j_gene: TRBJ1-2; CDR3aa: CASGDQQGSDGYTF; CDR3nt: TGTGCTAGTGGTGACCAACAGGGGTCCGATGGCTACACCTTC
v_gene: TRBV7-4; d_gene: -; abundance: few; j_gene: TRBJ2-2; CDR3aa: CASSVVDTGELFF; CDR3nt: TGTGCCAGCAGCGTGGTAGACACCGGGGAGCTGTTTTTT
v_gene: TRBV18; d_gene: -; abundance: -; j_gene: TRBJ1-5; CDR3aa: CASSNQRVSSNQPQHF; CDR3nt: TGTGCCAGCTCTAACCAGCGGGTATCTAGCAATCAGCCCCAGCATTTT
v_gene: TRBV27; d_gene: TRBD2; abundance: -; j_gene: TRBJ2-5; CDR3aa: CASSSGLAGVRETQYF; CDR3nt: TGTGCCAGCAGTTCGGGACTAGCGGGAGTTAGGGAGACCCAGTACTTC
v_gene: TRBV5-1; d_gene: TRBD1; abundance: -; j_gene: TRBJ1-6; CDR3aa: CASSLQGADSPLHF; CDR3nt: TGCGCCAGCAGCTTGCAGGGGGCGGATTCACCCCTCCACTTT
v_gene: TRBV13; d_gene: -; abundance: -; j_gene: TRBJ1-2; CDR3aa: CASSLGRGYGYTF; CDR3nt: TGTGCCAGCAGCTTAGGCCGGGGTTATGGCTACACCTTC
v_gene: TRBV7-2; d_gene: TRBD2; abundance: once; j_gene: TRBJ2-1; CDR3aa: CASSQSGSNSYNEQFF; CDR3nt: TGTGCCAGCAGCCAGAGCGGGAGCAACTCCTACAATGAGCAGTTCTTC
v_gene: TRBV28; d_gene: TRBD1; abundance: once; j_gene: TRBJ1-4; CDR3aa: CASSNRDSKREKLFF; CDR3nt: TGTGCCAGCAGTAACAGGGACAGTAAGCGCGAAAAACTGTTTTTT
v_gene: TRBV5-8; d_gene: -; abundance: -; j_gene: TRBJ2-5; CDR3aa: CASSLARGRETQYF; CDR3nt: TGTGCCAGCAGCTTGGCCAGGGGAAGAGAGACCCAGTACTTC
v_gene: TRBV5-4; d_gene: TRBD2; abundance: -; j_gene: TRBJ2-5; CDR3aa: CASRPTSGGETQYF; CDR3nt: TGTGCCAGCAGGCCGACTAGCGGGGGGGAGACCCAGTACTTC
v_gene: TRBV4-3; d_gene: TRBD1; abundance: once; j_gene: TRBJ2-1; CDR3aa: CASSQDQGAPLQFF; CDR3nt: TGCGCCAGCAGCCAAGACCAGGGGGCACCCTTGCAGTTCTTC
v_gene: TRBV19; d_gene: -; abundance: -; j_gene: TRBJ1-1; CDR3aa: CASQTELFAEAFF; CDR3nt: TGTGCCAGTCAGACAGAGTTATTTGCTGAAGCTTTCTTT
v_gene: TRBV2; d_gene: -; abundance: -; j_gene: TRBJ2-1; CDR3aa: CASSGQGGDNEQFF; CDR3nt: TGTGCCAGCAGTGGACAGGGAGGTGACAATGAGCAGTTCTTC
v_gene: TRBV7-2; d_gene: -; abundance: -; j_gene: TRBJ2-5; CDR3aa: CASSPGTLARETQYF; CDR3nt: TGTGCCAGCAGCCCCGGGACCCTAGCGCGAGAGACCCAGTACTTC
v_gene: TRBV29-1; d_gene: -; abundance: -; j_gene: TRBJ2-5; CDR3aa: CSIDDRQETQYF; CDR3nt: TGCAGCATTGACGACAGGCAAGAGACCCAGTACTTC
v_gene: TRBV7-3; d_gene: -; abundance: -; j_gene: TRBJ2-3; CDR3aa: CASSLNGRSTDTQYF; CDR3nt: TGTGCCAGCAGCTTAAATGGTCGGAGCACAGATACGCAGTATTTT
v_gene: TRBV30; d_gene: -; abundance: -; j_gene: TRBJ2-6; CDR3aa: CAWSGGQVLTF; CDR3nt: TGTGCCTGGAGTGGTGGCCAAGTCCTGACTTTC
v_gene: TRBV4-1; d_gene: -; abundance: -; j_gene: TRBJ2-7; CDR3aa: CASSQNRDFYEQYF; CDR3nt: TGCGCCAGCAGCCAAAACAGGGATTTCTACGAGCAGTACTTC
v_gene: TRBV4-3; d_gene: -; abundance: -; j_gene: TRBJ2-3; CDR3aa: CASSQVFADTQYF; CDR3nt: TGCGCCAGCAGCCAAGTTTTCGCAGATACGCAGTATTTT
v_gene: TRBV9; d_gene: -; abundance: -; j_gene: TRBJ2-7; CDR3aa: CASSPSRRSEQYF; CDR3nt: TGTGCCAGCAGCCCTTCTAGACGGAGCGAGCAGTACTTC
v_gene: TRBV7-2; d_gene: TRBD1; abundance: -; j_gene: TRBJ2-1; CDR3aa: CASSYTRDRGSNEQFF; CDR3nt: TGTGCCAGCAGCTACACCCGGGACAGGGGATCCAATGAGCAGTTCTTC
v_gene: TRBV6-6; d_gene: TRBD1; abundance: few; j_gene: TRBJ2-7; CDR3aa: CASKARGQAYEQYF; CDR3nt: TGTGCCAGCAAAGCTAGGGGACAGGCCTACGAGCAGTACTTC
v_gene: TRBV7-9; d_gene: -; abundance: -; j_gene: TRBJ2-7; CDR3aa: CASSSEHRARSYEQYF; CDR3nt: TGTGCCAGCAGCTCAGAACACAGGGCCCGCTCCTACGAGCAGTACTTC
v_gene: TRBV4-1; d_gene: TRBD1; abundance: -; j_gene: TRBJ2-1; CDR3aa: CASSQGGSGGAGNEQFF; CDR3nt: TGCGCCAGCAGCCAGGGGGGTTCAGGGGGCGCTGGGAATGAGCAGTTCTTC
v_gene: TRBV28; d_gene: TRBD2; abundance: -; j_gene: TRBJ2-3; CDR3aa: CASSPGLVTTDTQYF; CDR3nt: TGTGCCAGCAGTCCGGGACTAGTTACCACAGATACGCAGTATTTT